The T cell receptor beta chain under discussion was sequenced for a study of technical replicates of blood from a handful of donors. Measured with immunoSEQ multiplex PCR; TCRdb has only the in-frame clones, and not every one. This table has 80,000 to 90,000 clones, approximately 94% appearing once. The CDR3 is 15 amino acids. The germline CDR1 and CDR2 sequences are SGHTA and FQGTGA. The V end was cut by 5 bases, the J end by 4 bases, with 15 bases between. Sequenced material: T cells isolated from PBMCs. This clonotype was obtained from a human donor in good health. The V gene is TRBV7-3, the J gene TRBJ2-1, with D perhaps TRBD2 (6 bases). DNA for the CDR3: TGTGCCAGCAGCCCCCTAGGAGGGACGTACAATGAGCAGTTCTTC. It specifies CASSPLGGTYNEQFF.